The T cell receptor beta chain under discussion was sequenced for a study of blood T cell repertoires in COVID-19. This clone was detected once. CDR1 and CDR2 (germline): SGHVS, FQNEAQ. Trimming removed 4 bases at V and 4 bases at J, with 19 bases between. CDR3 length: 17 residues. Produced via immunoSEQ multiplex PCR; TCRdb's table is partial and in-frame only. The table records about 180,000 clones, roughly four fifths of them present only once. The sequencing sample was made of peripheral blood. V and J are TRBV7-8 and TRBJ1-4; a possible D gene is TRBD1 (6 bases). This sequence originates from a human donor in a cohort sampled during active COVID-19. CDR3 DNA: TGTGCCAGCAGCTCCCCCGGGGGGGGGCGGGGTAATGAAAAACTGTTTTTT. Encoded protein: CASSSPGGGRGNEKLFF.